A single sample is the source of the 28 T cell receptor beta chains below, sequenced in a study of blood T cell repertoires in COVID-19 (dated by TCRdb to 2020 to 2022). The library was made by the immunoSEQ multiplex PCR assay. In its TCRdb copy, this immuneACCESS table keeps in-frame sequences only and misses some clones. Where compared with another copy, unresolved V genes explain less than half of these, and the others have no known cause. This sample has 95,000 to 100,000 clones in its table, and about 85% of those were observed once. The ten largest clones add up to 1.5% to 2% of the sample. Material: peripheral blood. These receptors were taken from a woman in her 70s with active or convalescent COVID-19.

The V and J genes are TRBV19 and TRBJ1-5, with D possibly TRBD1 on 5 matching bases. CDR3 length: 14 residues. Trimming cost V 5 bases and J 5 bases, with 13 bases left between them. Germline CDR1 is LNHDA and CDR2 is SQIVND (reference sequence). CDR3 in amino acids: CASSQGIGYQPQHF. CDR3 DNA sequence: TGTGCCAGTAGTCAGGGCATCGGCTATCAGCCCCAGCATTTT.

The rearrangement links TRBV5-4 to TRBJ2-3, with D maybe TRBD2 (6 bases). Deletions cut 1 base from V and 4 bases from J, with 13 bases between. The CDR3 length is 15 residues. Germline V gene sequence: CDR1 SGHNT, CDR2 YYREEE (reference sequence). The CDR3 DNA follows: TGTGCCAGCAGCTTGAAGGGGCGGGATGCAGATACGCAGTATTTT. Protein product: CASSLKGRDADTQYF.

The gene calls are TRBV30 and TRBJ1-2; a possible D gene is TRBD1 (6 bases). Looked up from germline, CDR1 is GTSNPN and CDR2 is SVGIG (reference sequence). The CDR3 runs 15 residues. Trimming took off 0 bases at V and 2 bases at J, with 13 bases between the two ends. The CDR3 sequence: CAWSVGVQGNYGYTF. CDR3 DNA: TGTGCCTGGAGTGTAGGGGTGCAGGGGAACTATGGCTACACCTTC.

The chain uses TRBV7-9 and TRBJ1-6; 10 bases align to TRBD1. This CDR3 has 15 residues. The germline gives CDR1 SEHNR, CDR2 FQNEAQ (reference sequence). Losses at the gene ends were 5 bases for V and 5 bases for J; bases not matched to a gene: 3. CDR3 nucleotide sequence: TGTGCCAGCAGCCTGGGGACAGGGGATAATTCACCCCTCCACTTT. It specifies CASSLGTGDNSPLHF.

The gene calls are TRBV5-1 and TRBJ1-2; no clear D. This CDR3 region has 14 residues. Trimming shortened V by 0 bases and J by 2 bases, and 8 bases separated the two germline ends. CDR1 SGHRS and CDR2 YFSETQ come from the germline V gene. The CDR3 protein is CASSLVVGNYGYTF. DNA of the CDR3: TGCGCCAGCAGCTTGGTGGTCGGGAACTATGGCTACACCTTC.

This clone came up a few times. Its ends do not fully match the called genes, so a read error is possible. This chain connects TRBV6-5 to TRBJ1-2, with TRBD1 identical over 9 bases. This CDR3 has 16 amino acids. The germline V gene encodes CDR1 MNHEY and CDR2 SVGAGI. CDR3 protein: CASTYKGGQGGYGYTF. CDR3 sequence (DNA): TGTGCCAGCACTTACAAGGGGGGACAGGGCGGATATGGCTACACCTTC.

DNA of the CDR3: TGTGCCAGTCATAAGACAGGGGCCGTATCCTATGGCTACACCTTC. Its protein product is CASHKTGAVSYGYTF. This rearrangement joins TRBV19 to TRBJ1-2; 8 bases are shared with TRBD1. Germline CDR1 reads LNHDA; CDR2 reads SQIVND (reference sequence). There are 15 residues in the CDR3. Trimming took 8 bases from V and 4 from J; bases not matched to a gene: 12. Full variable domain (outside the CDR3, taken from reference TRBV19 and TRBJ1-2): DGGITQSPKYLFRKEGQNVTLSCEQNLNHDAMYWYRQDPGQGLRLIYYSQIVNDFQKGDIAEGYSVSREKKESFPLTVTSAQKNPTAFYLCASHKTGAVSYGYTFGSGTRLTVV.

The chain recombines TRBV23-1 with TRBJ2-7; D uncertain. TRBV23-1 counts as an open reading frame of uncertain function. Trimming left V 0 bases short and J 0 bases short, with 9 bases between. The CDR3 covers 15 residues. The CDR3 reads CASSQSETVSYEQYF. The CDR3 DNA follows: TGCGCCAGCAGTCAATCGGAGACCGTCTCCTACGAGCAGTACTTC.

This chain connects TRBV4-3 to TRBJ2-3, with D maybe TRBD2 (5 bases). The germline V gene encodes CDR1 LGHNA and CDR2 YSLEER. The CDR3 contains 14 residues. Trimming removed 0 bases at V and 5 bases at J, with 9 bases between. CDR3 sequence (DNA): TGCGCCAGCAGCCAAGAAGGTCGGGGAGATACGCAGTATTTT. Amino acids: CASSQEGRGDTQYF.

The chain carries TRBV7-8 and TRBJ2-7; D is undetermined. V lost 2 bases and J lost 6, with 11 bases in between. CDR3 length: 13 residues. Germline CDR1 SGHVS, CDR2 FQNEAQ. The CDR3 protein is CASSLLTVSEQYF. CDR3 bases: TGTGCCAGCAGCTTACTAACGGTGAGCGAGCAGTACTTC.

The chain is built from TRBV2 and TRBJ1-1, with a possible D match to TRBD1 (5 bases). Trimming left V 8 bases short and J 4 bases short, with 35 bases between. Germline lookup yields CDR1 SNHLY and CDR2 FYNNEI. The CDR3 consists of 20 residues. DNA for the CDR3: TGTGCCAGCCACGAGAGGCCAGGGAAGGCCTTTATCAGGTCAGGCACTGAAGCTTTCTTT. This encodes CASHERPGKAFIRSGTEAFF.

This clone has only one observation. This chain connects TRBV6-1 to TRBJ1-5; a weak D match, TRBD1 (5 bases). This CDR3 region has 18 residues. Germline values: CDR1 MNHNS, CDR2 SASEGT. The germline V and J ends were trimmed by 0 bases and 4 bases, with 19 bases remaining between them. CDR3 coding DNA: TGTGCCAGCAGTGAAGCGGCGGTCTTTAGCTCAGGGAATCAGCCCCAGCATTTT. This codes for CASSEAAVFSSGNQPQHF.

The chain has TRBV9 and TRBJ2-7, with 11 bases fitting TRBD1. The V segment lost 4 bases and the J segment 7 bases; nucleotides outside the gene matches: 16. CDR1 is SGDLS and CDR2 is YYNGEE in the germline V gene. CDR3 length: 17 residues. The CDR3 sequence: CASSPHSGQGASGEQYF. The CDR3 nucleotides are TGTGCCAGCAGCCCCCATAGCGGACAGGGGGCTTCGGGGGAGCAGTACTTC.

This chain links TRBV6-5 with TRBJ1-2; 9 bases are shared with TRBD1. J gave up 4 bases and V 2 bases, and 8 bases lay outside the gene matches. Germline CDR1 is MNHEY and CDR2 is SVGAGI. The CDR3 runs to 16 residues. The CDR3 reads CASSYTGQGPIYGYTF. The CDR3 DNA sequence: TGTGCCAGCAGTTACACGGGACAGGGTCCCATCTATGGCTACACCTTC.

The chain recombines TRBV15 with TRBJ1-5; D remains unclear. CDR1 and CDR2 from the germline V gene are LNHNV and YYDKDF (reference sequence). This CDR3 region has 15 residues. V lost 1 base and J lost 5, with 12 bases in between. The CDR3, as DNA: TGTGCCACCAGCAGAGTGGCAGGCATTGATCAGCCCCAGCATTTT. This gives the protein CATSRVAGIDQPQHF.

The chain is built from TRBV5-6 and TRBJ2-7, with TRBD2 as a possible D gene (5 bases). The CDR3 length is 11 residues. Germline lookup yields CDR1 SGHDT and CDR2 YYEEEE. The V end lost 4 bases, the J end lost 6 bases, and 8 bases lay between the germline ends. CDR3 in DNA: TGTGCCAGCAGCCGAAGCGGCGAGCAGTACTTC. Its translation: CASSRSGEQYF.

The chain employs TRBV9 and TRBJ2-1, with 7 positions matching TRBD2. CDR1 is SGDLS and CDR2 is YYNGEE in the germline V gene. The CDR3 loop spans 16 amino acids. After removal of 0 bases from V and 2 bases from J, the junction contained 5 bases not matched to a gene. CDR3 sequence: CASSVEDSGPYNEQFF. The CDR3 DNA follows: TGTGCCAGCAGCGTAGAGGATAGCGGGCCCTACAATGAGCAGTTCTTC.

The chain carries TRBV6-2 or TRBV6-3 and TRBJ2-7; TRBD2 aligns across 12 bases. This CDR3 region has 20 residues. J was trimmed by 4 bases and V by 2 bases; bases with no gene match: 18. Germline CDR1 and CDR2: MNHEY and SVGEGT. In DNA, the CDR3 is TGTGCCAGCAGTTACCGGGGCACCCCGGGACTAGCGGGCGGAGGTTACGAGCAGTACTTC. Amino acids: CASSYRGTPGLAGGGYEQYF.

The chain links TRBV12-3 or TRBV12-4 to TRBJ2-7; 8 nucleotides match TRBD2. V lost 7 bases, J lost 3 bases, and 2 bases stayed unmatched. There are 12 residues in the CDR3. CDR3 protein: CASTAGDYEQYF. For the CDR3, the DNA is TGTGCCAGCACAGCGGGGGACTACGAGCAGTACTTC.

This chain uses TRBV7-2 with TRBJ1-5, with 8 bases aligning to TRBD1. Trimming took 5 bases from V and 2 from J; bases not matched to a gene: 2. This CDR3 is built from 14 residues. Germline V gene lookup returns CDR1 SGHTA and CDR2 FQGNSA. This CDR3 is CASSPQGGNQPQHF. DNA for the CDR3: TGTGCCAGCAGCCCACAGGGGGGCAATCAGCCCCAGCATTTT. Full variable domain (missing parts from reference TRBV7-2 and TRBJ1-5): GAGVSQSPSNKVTEKGKDVELRCDPISGHTALYWYRQSLGQGLEFLIYFQGNSAPDKSGLPSDRFSAERTGGSVSTLTIQRTQQEDSAVYLCASSPQGGNQPQHFGDGTRLSIL.

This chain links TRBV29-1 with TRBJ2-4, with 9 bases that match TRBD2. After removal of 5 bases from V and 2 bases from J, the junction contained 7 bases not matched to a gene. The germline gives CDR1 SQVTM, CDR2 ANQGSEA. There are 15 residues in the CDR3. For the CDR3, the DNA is TGCAGCGTTCAAGGGCGGGGGGGATCCAAAAACATTCAGTACTTC. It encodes CSVQGRGGSKNIQYF.

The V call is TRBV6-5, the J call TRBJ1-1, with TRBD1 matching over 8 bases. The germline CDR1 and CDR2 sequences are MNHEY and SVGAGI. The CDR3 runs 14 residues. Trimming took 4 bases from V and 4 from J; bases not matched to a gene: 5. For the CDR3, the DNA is TGTGCCAGCAGTTCCTATACAGGGGGCACTGAAGCTTTCTTT. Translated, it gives CASSSYTGGTEAFF.

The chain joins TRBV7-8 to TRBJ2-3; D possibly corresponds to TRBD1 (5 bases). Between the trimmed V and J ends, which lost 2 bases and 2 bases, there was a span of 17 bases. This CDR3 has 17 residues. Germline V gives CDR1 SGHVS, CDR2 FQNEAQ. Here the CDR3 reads CASSLFMGQGITDTQYF. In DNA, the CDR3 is TGTGCCAGCAGCTTATTCATGGGTCAGGGTATCACAGATACGCAGTATTTT. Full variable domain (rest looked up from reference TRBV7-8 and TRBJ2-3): GAGVSQSPRYKVAKRGQDVALRCDPISGHVSLFWYQQALGQGPEFLTYFQNEAQLDKSGLPSDRFFAERPEGSVSTLKIQRTQQEDSAVYLCASSLFMGQGITDTQYFGPGTRLTVL.

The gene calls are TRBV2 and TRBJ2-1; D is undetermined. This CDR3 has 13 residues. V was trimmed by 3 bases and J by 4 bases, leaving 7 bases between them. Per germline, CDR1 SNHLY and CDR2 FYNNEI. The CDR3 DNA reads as TGTGCCAGCAGTGAGGCACGTTACAATGAGCAGTTCTTC. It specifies CASSEARYNEQFF. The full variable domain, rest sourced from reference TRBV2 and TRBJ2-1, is EPEVTQTPSHQVTQMGQEVILRCVPISNHLYFYWYRQILGQKVEFLVSFYNNEISEKSEIFDDQFSVERPDGSNFTLKIRSTKLEDSAMYFCASSEARYNEQFFGPGTRLTVL.

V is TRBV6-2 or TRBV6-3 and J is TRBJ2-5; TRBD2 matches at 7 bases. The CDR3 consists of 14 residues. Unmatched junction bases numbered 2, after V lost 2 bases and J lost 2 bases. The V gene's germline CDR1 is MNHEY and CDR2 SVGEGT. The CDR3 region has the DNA TGTGCCAGCAGTTACGGACTAGGACAAGAGACCCAGTACTTC. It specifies CASSYGLGQETQYF.

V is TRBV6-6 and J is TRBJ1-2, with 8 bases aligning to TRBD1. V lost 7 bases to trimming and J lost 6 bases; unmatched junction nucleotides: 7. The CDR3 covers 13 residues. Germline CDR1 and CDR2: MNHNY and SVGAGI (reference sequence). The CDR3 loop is CASIKDRGNGYTF. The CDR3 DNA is TGTGCCAGCATAAAAGACAGGGGCAATGGCTACACCTTC.

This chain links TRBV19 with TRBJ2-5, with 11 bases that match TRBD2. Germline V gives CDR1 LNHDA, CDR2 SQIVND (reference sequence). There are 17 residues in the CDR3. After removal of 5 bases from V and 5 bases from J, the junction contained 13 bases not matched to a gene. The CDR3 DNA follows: TGTGCCAGTAGTCCACGGGGTAGCGGGGGGGCCAAGGAGACCCAGTACTTC. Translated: CASSPRGSGGAKETQYF.

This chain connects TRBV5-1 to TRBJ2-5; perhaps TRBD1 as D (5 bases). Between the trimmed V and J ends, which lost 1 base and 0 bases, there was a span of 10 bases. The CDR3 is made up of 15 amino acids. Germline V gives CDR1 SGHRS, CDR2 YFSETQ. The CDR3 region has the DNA TGCGCCAGCAGCTTGCAGGGTGGGTACCAAGAGACCCAGTACTTC. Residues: CASSLQGGYQETQYF.